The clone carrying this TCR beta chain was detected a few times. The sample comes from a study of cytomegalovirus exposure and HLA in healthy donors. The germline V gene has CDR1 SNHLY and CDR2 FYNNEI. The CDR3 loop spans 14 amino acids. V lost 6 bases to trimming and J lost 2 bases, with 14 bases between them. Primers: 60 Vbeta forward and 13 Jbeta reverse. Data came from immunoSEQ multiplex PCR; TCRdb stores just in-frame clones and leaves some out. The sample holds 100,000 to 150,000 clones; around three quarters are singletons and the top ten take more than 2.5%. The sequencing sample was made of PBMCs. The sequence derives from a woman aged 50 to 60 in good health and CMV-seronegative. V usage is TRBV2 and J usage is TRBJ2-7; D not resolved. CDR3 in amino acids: CASRLLVTAYEQYF. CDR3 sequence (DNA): TGTGCCAGCAGGCTCCTCGTGACTGCCTACGAGCAGTACTTC.